The 23 T cell receptor beta chains below were found in one sample sequenced in a study of blood T cell repertoires in COVID-19. Measured with immunoSEQ multiplex PCR; TCRdb has only the in-frame clones, and not every one. The sample has under 200,000 clones, 70% to 90% seen once. The source material was peripheral blood. These receptor sequences come from a woman of 80 years or more with acute or convalescent COVID-19.

The chain is built from TRBV24-1 and TRBJ2-3; 8 positions agree with TRBD1. The CDR3 runs 16 residues. Germline V gene data show CDR1 as KGHDR and CDR2 as SFDVKD. After removal of 5 bases from V and 1 base from J, the junction contained 7 bases not matched to a gene. The CDR3 nucleotides are TGTGCCACCAGTGCCTCGTGGGGACAGGGCACAGATACGCAGTATTTT. This encodes CATSASWGQGTDTQYF.

The genes are TRBV7-6 and TRBJ1-3; 8 nucleotides match TRBD1. The CDR3 has 16 residues. The V gene end was trimmed by 5 bases and the J gene end by 4 bases; junction bases not matched to a gene: 10. CDR1 SGHVS and CDR2 FNYEAQ come from the germline V gene. CDR3 amino acids: CASSLHRTGLGNTIYF. The DNA for the CDR3 is TGTGCCAGCAGCCTACATAGGACAGGGTTGGGAAACACCATATATTTT.

The V and J genes are TRBV5-4 and TRBJ1-2; tentatively, D is TRBD1 (6 bases). This CDR3 contains 16 residues. Germline CDR1 reads SGHNT; CDR2 reads YYREEE (reference sequence). Trimming removed 3 bases at V and 5 bases at J, with 20 bases between. The CDR3: CASSSPPGARGYGYTF. CDR3 bases: TGTGCCAGCAGCTCCCCCCCAGGGGCCAGAGGTTATGGCTACACCTTC.

This rearrangement joins TRBV6-5 to TRBJ1-6; 7 bases map to TRBD1. Trimming took 3 bases from V and 10 from J; bases not matched to a gene: 9. The CDR3 is 15 residues long. From germline, CDR1 is MNHEY and CDR2 SVGAGI. CDR3 sequence: CASSYKGGVGSPLHF. The CDR3 coding sequence is TGTGCCAGCAGTTATAAAGGGGGCGTAGGATCACCCCTCCACTTT.

The chain couples TRBV28 to TRBJ2-7; no definite D call. The germline V gene encodes CDR1 MDHEN and CDR2 SYDVKM. Trimming stripped 4 bases from V and 3 bases from J, with 4 bases between. This CDR3 contains 11 residues. CDR3 bases: TGTGCCAGCAGTTCCGTCTACGAGCAGTACTTC. Translating it yields CASSSVYEQYF.

V is TRBV19 and J is TRBJ1-5, with D possibly TRBD1 on 6 matching bases. V was trimmed by 7 bases and J by 3 bases, leaving 13 bases between them. The CDR3 contains 14 residues. The germline gives CDR1 LNHDA, CDR2 SQIVND (reference sequence). The CDR3 region is CASKSRGYNQPQHF. The CDR3 DNA follows: TGTGCCAGTAAGTCCAGGGGATACAATCAGCCCCAGCATTTT.

This chain uses TRBV9 with TRBJ2-2, with 7 positions matching TRBD2. The trim removed 4 bases at V and 4 bases at J, leaving 13 bases unmatched. Germline V gene sequence: CDR1 SGDLS, CDR2 YYNGEE. The CDR3 runs 17 residues. CDR3 coding DNA: TGTGCCAGCAGCTTTCGAGGCGGGAGCAGGGCCACCGGGGAGCTGTTTTTT. Protein product: CASSFRGGSRATGELFF.

The V call is TRBV14, the J call TRBJ1-1; TRBD1 might be the D (6 bases). V was trimmed by 6 bases and J by 6 bases, leaving 17 bases between them. The germline gives CDR1 SGHDN, CDR2 FVKESK. This CDR3 contains 14 residues. CDR3 loop: CASSHTGHGAEAFF. The CDR3 nucleotides are TGTGCCAGCAGTCACACAGGGCATGGGGCTGAAGCTTTCTTT. The full variable domain, in which reference TRBV14 and TRBJ1-1 provide the parts outside the CDR3, is EAGVTQFPSHSVIEKGQTVTLRCDPISGHDNLYWYRRVMGKEIKFLLHFVKESKQDESGMPNNRFLAERTGGTYSTLKVQPAELEDSGVYFCASSHTGHGAEAFFGQGTRLTVV.

This sequence joins TRBV2 and TRBJ2-2; D unclear. The CDR3 contains 16 residues. The V gene lost 5 bases and the J gene lost 1 base, with 14 bases spanning the gap. Germline V gene data show CDR1 as SNHLY and CDR2 as FYNNEI. CDR3 bases: TGTGCCAGCAGTCCCCCCAGTTCTCTGAACACCGGGGAGCTGTTTTTT. Its protein product is CASSPPSSLNTGELFF.

This clone was observed a handful of times. This rearrangement joins TRBV19 to TRBJ1-6; D unclear. CDR1 LNHDA and CDR2 SQIVND come from the germline V gene (reference sequence). The V gene lost 3 bases and the J gene lost 9 bases, with 18 bases spanning the gap. The CDR3 covers 16 residues. As DNA, the CDR3 is TGTGCCAGTAGTATTCAGCAGGCCGATTCTGGTTCACCCCTCCACTTT. Translating gives CASSIQQADSGSPLHF.

This CDR3 is CASSQGGQQETQYF. CDR3 nucleotides: TGCGCCAGCAGCCAAGGCGGACAACAAGAGACCCAGTACTTC. The chain combines TRBV4-3 with TRBJ2-5; tentatively, D is TRBD1 (5 bases). Germline values: CDR1 LGHNA, CDR2 YSLEER. The ends were cut back, 1 base at V and 2 bases at J, with 8 bases in the middle. The CDR3 consists of 14 residues.

The chain combines TRBV4-3 with TRBJ2-3, with D possibly being TRBD1 (6 bases). The length of the CDR3 is 15 residues. CDR1 and CDR2 (germline): LGHNA, YSLEER. The germline V and J ends were trimmed by 0 bases and 3 bases, with 10 bases remaining between them. The CDR3 region is CASSQDYRVTDTQYF. Written as DNA, the CDR3 is TGCGCCAGCAGCCAAGACTACAGGGTGACAGATACGCAGTATTTT.

The chain has TRBV10-3 and TRBJ1-2, with D tentatively TRBD1 (6 bases). With 9 bases removed from V and 5 bases from J, the gap between germline ends came to 10 bases. Per germline, CDR1 ENHRY and CDR2 SYGVKD. The CDR3 has 11 residues. The CDR3, as DNA: TGTGCCATACAGGGTAAGTATGGCTACACCTTC. Its protein product is CAIQGKYGYTF.

The J gene is TRBJ1-2, the V gene TRBV7-9; D may be TRBD1 (6 bases). The CDR3 is 14 residues long. Germline V lookup: CDR1 SEHNR, CDR2 FQNEAQ (reference sequence). V was shortened by 1 base and J by 2 bases, with 8 bases between the two germline ends. CDR3 nucleotide sequence: TGTGCCAGCAGCTTAGGACAGGCGAACTATGGCTACACCTTC. Its translation: CASSLGQANYGYTF.

This chain uses TRBV10-3 with TRBJ2-1, with TRBD2 as a possible D gene (6 bases). Germline V gene sequence: CDR1 ENHRY, CDR2 SYGVKD. This CDR3 is 15 amino acids long. V lost 2 bases to trimming and J lost 7 bases, with 15 bases between them. DNA for the CDR3: TGTGCCATCAGTGAGCTTAGGGACTCCCCTAATGAGCAGTTCTTC. Encoded protein: CAISELRDSPNEQFF.

In its sample, this clone was seen once. V and J are TRBV6-1 and TRBJ1-2; 7 bases are a match to TRBD1. V trimming: 5 bases; J trimming: 0 bases; junction bases outside the gene matches: 3. Germline V gene sequence: CDR1 MNHNS, CDR2 SASEGT. CDR3 length equals 14 residues. CDR3 amino acids: CASSPGTANYGYTF. CDR3 sequence (DNA): TGTGCCAGCAGTCCCGGGACAGCTAACTATGGCTACACCTTC.

The chain couples TRBV19 to TRBJ1-1, with no clear D. This CDR3 is built from 10 residues. Per the germline V gene, CDR1 is LNHDA and CDR2 is SQIVND (reference sequence). Trimming took 6 bases from V and 7 from J, leaving 6 bases between them. CDR3 protein: CASRSSEAFF. The CDR3 DNA reads as TGTGCCAGTAGAAGTAGTGAAGCTTTCTTT.

J is TRBJ1-2 and V is TRBV7-2; D is perhaps TRBD1 (5 bases). V was cut by 1 base and J by 7 bases, with 13 bases left in between. CDR1 SGHTA and CDR2 FQGNSA come from the germline V gene. This CDR3 has 14 residues. In DNA form, the CDR3 reads TGTGCCAGCAGCTTAGTGGGGGGTGTGGGTGGCTACACCTTC. Protein sequence: CASSLVGGVGGYTF.

V gene TRBV2 combines with J gene TRBJ2-7, with D perhaps TRBD1 (6 bases). Germline V gene sequence: CDR1 SNHLY, CDR2 FYNNEI. The CDR3 has 11 residues. V shed 10 bases and J shed 0 bases, with 7 bases lying between them. CDR3 nucleotide sequence: TGTGCCACGGACAGCTCCTACGAGCAGTACTTC. Protein sequence: CATDSSYEQYF.

The CDR3 loop reads CASSLAVGNTIYF. Here the CDR3 DNA reads TGTGCCAGCAGTTTGGCCGTTGGAAACACCATATATTTT. The V call is TRBV27, the J call TRBJ1-3; D is ambiguous. Looked up from germline, CDR1 is MNHEY and CDR2 is SMNVEV (reference sequence). The CDR3 consists of 13 residues. Deletions cut 3 bases from V and 3 bases from J, with 6 bases between.

The genes are TRBV12-3 or TRBV12-4 and TRBJ1-3; D unresolved. V lost 3 bases, J lost 8 bases, and 8 bases lay in between. CDR3 length: 12 amino acids. The DNA for the CDR3 is TGTGCCAGCAGTTTCGTTGCGGACACCATATATTTT. It yields the protein CASSFVADTIYF.

The rearrangement uses TRBV5-1 and TRBJ2-7; TRBD2 agrees at 7 bases. Germline-derived CDR1 and CDR2 are SGHRS and YFSETQ. Trimming took 0 bases from V and 5 from J; bases not matched to a gene: 11. This CDR3 spans 16 amino acids. The DNA for the CDR3 is TGCGCCAGCAGCTTGGCGGCGGGCGGGGGTTTTGACGAGCAGTACTTC. It encodes CASSLAAGGGFDEQYF.

CDR3 sequence reads: CASRRHHGNYSPLHF. Written as DNA, the CDR3 is TGTGCCAGTAGGAGACATCACGGAAATTATTCACCCCTCCACTTT. The chain couples TRBV19 to TRBJ1-6; D is uncertain. The CDR3 length is 15 residues. Looked up from germline, CDR1 is LNHDA and CDR2 is SQIVND (reference sequence). V was pared by 6 bases and J by 8 bases, with 17 bases between.